These T cell receptor beta chains were read from a single sample in a study of T cell repertoires in cytomegalovirus infection. TCRdb analysed the reads with MiXCR anew, one entry per CDR3 protein. The sample has 250,000 to 300,000 distinct CDR3 sequences; about 17% are singletons. The specimen sequenced was CD8+ T cells from PBMCs. The receptor set was obtained from a human donor in good health (CMV status not recorded). Some clones in this sample may be carry-over from other donors' samples. Both conserved end residues are part of each CDR3. D genes are given only for firm matches. Expanded clones get a size class; other rows say once, few or many, or leave the size out.

clone size	J gene	D gene	V gene	CDR3 protein	CDR3 DNA
many	TRBJ1-6	NA	TRBV6-6	CASSWTENSPLHF	TGTGCCAGCAGTTGGACTGAGAATTCACCCCTCCACTTT
NA	TRBJ1-2	NA	TRBV20-1	CSARALRAEGYGYTF	TGCAGTGCTAGAGCTCTCAGGGCCGAGGGCTATGGCTACACCTTC
few	TRBJ2-1	NA	TRBV7-9	CASSLVGEWSYEQFF	TGTGCCAGCAGCTTAGTCGGGGAATGGAGCTATGAGCAGTTCTTC
few	TRBJ2-6	NA	TRBV28	CASTGGNGANVLTF	TGTGCCAGCACAGGGGGGAATGGGGCCAACGTCCTGACTTTC
few	TRBJ2-1	NA	TRBV27	CASSLITGNSYNEQFF	TGTGCCAGCAGTTTAATCACCGGGAACTCCTACAATGAGCAGTTCTTC
few	TRBJ1-6	NA	TRBV5-1	CASSLTPSSYNSPLHF	TGCGCCAGCAGCTTGACCCCGAGCTCCTATAATTCACCCCTCCACTTT
NA	TRBJ2-7	TRBD1	TRBV27	CASSPGAGTDPEQYF	TGTGCCAGCAGCCCCGGCGCCGGGACAGATCCCGAGCAGTACTTC
many	TRBJ2-3	TRBD1	TRBV5-1	CASSLDSGQASTDTQYF	TGCGCCAGCAGCTTGGACTCTGGACAGGCTAGCACAGATACGCAGTATTTT
NA	TRBJ1-2	NA	TRBV6-8	CASSHPGTQDNYGYTF	TGTGCCAGCAGTCACCCCGGGACACAAGATAACTATGGCTACACCTTC
many	TRBJ2-1	NA	TRBV7-8	CASTLWGGTPDEQFF	TGTGCCAGCACCCTCTGGGGCGGAACTCCGGACGAGCAGTTCTTC
NA	TRBJ2-7	NA	TRBV2	CASRGDTYEQYF	TGTGCCAGCAGGGGGGACACCTACGAGCAGTACTTC